This T cell receptor (beta chain) was documented in a study of blood T cell repertoires in COVID-19. Overall study context: In each case, the material was cDNA or gDNA derived from T cells, B-cell-depleted T cells, or PBMCs.

Original data processing: Estimation of nucleated cell counts relied on the amplification of reference gene primers. TCRdb's copy holds only in-frame clones and misses some; the assay was immunoSEQ multiplex PCR. V and J calls and clone size follow that table, whereas D and trimming were derived from the DNA. In the table there are a few hundred thousand clones, around 90% of which are singletons. This clone was detected many times. Germline CDR1 reads LNHDA; CDR2 reads SQIVND (reference sequence). This CDR3 region has 16 residues. The V segment lost 4 bases and the J segment 11 bases; nucleotides outside the gene matches: 10. The study counted Cohort 3 donors as recovered given two negative PCRs, clearance, or symptom resolution.

The chain uses TRBV19 and TRBJ2-1; TRBD2 matches 14 bases. The sequenced material came from PBMCs or T cells enriched from blood (not recorded which). This receptor was obtained from a woman younger than 35 who had recovered from COVID-19. The CDR3 region has the DNA TGTGCCAGTAGTAACTCCGGGACTAGCGGGAGTGAAAAGCAGTTCTTC. Encoded protein: CASSNSGTSGSEKQFF.